This paragraph covers one T cell receptor (beta chain) sequence. Its antigen is unidentified. Clinical symptoms, serum thyroxine, TRAb, thyroid ultrasound and orbital computed tomography established diagnosis. The blood sample predates any ophthalmopathy symptoms, coming from first hyperthyroidism diagnosis. From RNA transcripts, TCR beta CDR3 regions were amplified. Initially, a first-round RT-PCR of the TCR CDR3 employed the HTBI primer set. MiXCR, run by TCRdb on the multiplex PCR reads, gives a single entry per CDR3 protein. In the table there are a few hundred thousand distinct CDR3 sequences, about 15% of which are singletons. The germline V and J ends were trimmed by 6 bases and 4 bases, with 13 bases remaining between them. The CDR3 length is 12 residues. CDR1 is DFQATT, CDR2 SNEGSKA, per germline (reference sequence). The source of the sample is a study of T cells in Graves' hyperthyroidism and ophthalmopathy.

Overall study findings and caveats: Ophthalmopathy got predicted by the model a median 6.5 months before its onset.

The sequenced sample was blood. This receptor was identified in a woman aged 25 to 39 with Graves' hyperthyroidism that later progressed to Graves' ophthalmopathy. V and J are TRBV20-1 and TRBJ2-7; perhaps TRBD1 as D (6 bases). CDR3 region: CSALDRLYEQYF. The CDR3 DNA follows: TGCAGTGCCCTGGACAGATTGTACGAGCAGTACTTC.